Shown below are 27 T cell receptor beta chains from a single sample sequenced in a study of shared clonotypes between healthy human individuals (TCRdb year 2020). To prepare the library, the immunoSEQ multiplex PCR assay was applied. TCRdb holds this immuneACCESS table with in-frame rearrangements only. Some clones are missing; in checked studies, unresolved V genes explain under half, and the rest has no known cause. In all, the sample holds roughly 2,500,000 clones, and 80% to 95% of those were seen once. Around 0.4% of the sample rests with the top ten. The source material was naive CD4+ T cells from PBMCs. The intended sense of this specimen's cell subset or site label: CD45RA+ positively selected. The receptors come from a man younger than 35 in good health. Some clones in this sample may be carry-over from other donors' samples.

With regard to this clone: The same CDR3 arises from other DNA sequences in this sample as well. J is TRBJ2-5 and V is TRBV7-6, with TRBD2 as a possible D gene (5 bases). The length of the CDR3 is 13 residues. Germline CDR1 is SGHVS and CDR2 is FNYEAQ. Trimming pared 1 base from V and 5 bases from J, leaving 8 bases between. In DNA form, the CDR3 reads TGTGCCAGCAGCTTAGGGCCGGGGGAGACCCAGTACTTC. This encodes CASSLGPGETQYF.

The chain joins TRBV30 to TRBJ1-2, with a weak D call TRBD1 (5 bases). The length of the CDR3 is 15 residues. Deletions cut 2 bases from V and 4 bases from J, with 17 bases between. Germline V gives CDR1 GTSNPN, CDR2 SVGIG (reference sequence). CDR3 nucleotide sequence: TGTGCCTGGAGTTGGAACAGCCGGGGCTTCTATGGCTACACCTTC. Amino acid sequence: CAWSWNSRGFYGYTF.

On this clone itself: The sample contains more than one DNA sequence encoding this CDR3. This chain uses TRBV18 with TRBJ1-4; 9 positions agree with TRBD1. The CDR3 length is 15 residues. With V trimmed by 3 bases and J by 7 bases, 6 bases remained unmatched. Per germline, CDR1 KGHSH and CDR2 LQKENI. In DNA, the CDR3 is TGTGCCAGCTCACCTCCGGGACAGGGTAGTGAAAAACTGTTTTTT. Translation gives CASSPPGQGSEKLFF.

The chain joins TRBV18 to TRBJ2-7; TRBD1 matches 8 bases. The CDR3 covers 15 residues. From germline, CDR1 is KGHSH and CDR2 LQKENI. V shed 1 base and J 5 bases; nucleotides not matched to a gene: 7. The DNA of the CDR3 is TGTGCCAGCTCACCACAAGGGCAGGGGGCCGACGAGCAGTACTTC. Translated, it gives CASSPQGQGADEQYF.

The chain carries TRBV27 and TRBJ2-3; the match to TRBD2 covers 16 bases. Trimming cost V 2 bases and J 5 bases; bases outside gene matches: 4. This CDR3 spans 17 amino acids. Germline-derived CDR1 and CDR2 are MNHEY and SMNVEV (reference sequence). DNA of the CDR3: TGTGCCAGCAGTTTAGGGACTAGCGGGAGGGCAGGAGATACGCAGTATTTT. It encodes CASSLGTSGRAGDTQYF.

The rearrangement links TRBV28 to TRBJ2-3; D is perhaps TRBD1 (6 bases). This CDR3 region has 13 residues. The germline CDR1 and CDR2 sequences are MDHEN and SYDVKM. Deletions cut 4 bases from V and 6 bases from J, with 11 bases between. The CDR3: CASSSGARDTQYF. Written as DNA, the CDR3 is TGTGCCAGCAGTTCAGGGGCGCGGGATACGCAGTATTTT.

The rearrangement joins TRBV28 to TRBJ2-7, with 9 bases fitting TRBD1. The CDR3 is 15 amino acids. From germline, CDR1 is MDHEN and CDR2 SYDVKM. V shed 4 bases and J 3 bases; nucleotides not matched to a gene: 7. The CDR3 region is CASSSRDRAIYEQYF. The DNA for the CDR3 is TGTGCCAGCAGTTCCCGGGACAGGGCGATCTACGAGCAGTACTTC.

The chain has TRBV7-6 and TRBJ1-3, with a tentative D call TRBD1 (5 bases). This CDR3 spans 20 amino acids. V was cut by 5 bases and J by 3 bases, with 29 bases left in between. The germline gives CDR1 SGHVS, CDR2 FNYEAQ. CDR3 residues: CASSTRPSRDLDLGGNTIYF. CDR3 bases: TGTGCCAGCAGCACACGACCTAGCCGGGACCTAGACCTGGGTGGAAACACCATATATTTT.

With regard to this clone: Other DNA sequences of this sample code for an identical CDR3. The V gene is TRBV15, the J gene TRBJ2-2; no clear D gene. Germline V gene lookup returns CDR1 LNHNV and CDR2 YYDKDF (reference sequence). V lost 1 base to trimming and J lost 6 bases, with 3 bases between them. The CDR3 extends over 12 amino acids. Written as DNA, the CDR3 is TGTGCCACCAGCAGAGTGGCCGGGGAGCTGTTTTTT. It yields the protein CATSRVAGELFF.

The chain employs TRBV11-3 and TRBJ2-2, with 7 bases aligning to TRBD2. With V trimmed by 5 bases and J by 7 bases, 1 base remained unmatched. CDR3 length: 12 residues. Germline V CDR1 and CDR2: SGHNT, YENEEA. The CDR3: CASSGEGGELFF. The CDR3 DNA reads as TGTGCCAGCAGCGGGGAGGGCGGGGAGCTGTTTTTT. The full variable domain, its missing parts supplied by reference TRBV11-3 and TRBJ2-2, is EAGVVQSPRYKIIEKKQPVAFWCNPISGHNTLYWYLQNLGQGPELLIRYENEEAVDDSQLPKDRFSAERLKGVDSTLKIQPAELGDSAVYLCASSGEGGELFFGEGSRLTVL.

V is TRBV30 and J is TRBJ1-2; 8 nucleotides align to TRBD1. The CDR3 consists of 15 residues. The V segment lost 3 bases and the J segment 4 bases; nucleotides outside the gene matches: 10. Looked up from germline, CDR1 is GTSNPN and CDR2 is SVGIG (reference sequence). CDR3 in amino acids: CAWRPKGQESYGYTF. The CDR3 bases are TGTGCCTGGAGACCAAAGGGACAGGAGAGCTATGGCTACACCTTC.

The chain uses TRBV29-1 and TRBJ2-1; 7 bases map to TRBD1. J lost 0 bases, V lost 4 bases, and 9 bases had no gene match. The CDR3 loop spans 16 amino acids. Germline CDR1 SQVTM, CDR2 ANQGSEA. In DNA form, the CDR3 reads TGCAGCGTTGGGGACAGAGGGTCCAGCTCCTACAATGAGCAGTTCTTC. Its translation is CSVGDRGSSSYNEQFF.

V gene TRBV28 combines with J gene TRBJ2-3, with a tentative D call TRBD2 (6 bases). V lost 1 base and J 4 bases, leaving 12 bases between the germline ends. CDR1 and CDR2 (germline): MDHEN, SYDVKM. The CDR3 is 15 amino acids. CDR3 DNA: TGTGCCAGCAGTTTATCCGCCTTAGCGGCAGATACGCAGTATTTT. Protein: CASSLSALAADTQYF. The full variable domain, its missing parts supplied by reference TRBV28 and TRBJ2-3, is DVKVTQSSRYLVKRTGEKVFLECVQDMDHENMFWYRQDPGLGLRLIYFSYDVKMKEKGDIPEGYSVSREKKERFSLILESASTNQTSMYLCASSLSALAADTQYFGPGTRLTVL.

This chain uses TRBV6-1 with TRBJ1-2; D is ambiguous. Trimming shortened V by 1 base and J by 4 bases, and 13 bases separated the two germline ends. Germline V CDR1 and CDR2: MNHNS, SASEGT. The CDR3 spans 15 residues. CDR3 in amino acids: CASSEDLGSLYGYTF. The CDR3 DNA reads as TGTGCCAGCAGTGAAGACCTAGGCAGCCTCTATGGCTACACCTTC.

The chain joins TRBV29-1 to TRBJ2-5; no reliable D call. Trimming stripped 8 bases from V and 0 bases from J, with 10 bases between. The CDR3 runs 12 residues. Germline lookup yields CDR1 SQVTM and CDR2 ANQGSEA. CDR3 sequence: CSTQKYQETQYF. Written as DNA, the CDR3 is TGCAGCACACAGAAGTACCAAGAGACCCAGTACTTC.

This chain uses TRBV19 with TRBJ2-7; perhaps TRBD2 as D (5 bases). The CDR3 covers 16 residues. Trimming shortened V by 5 bases and J by 2 bases, and 19 bases separated the two germline ends. Germline-derived CDR1 and CDR2 are LNHDA and SQIVND (reference sequence). The CDR3 sequence is CASSLPGGQVPYEQYF. Written as DNA, the CDR3 is TGTGCCAGTAGTCTCCCTGGCGGGCAGGTACCCTACGAGCAGTACTTC.

The V and J genes are TRBV2 and TRBJ2-4; TRBD2 matches at 12 bases. With 6 bases clipped from V and 6 bases from J, the junction kept 9 bases outside the gene matches. This CDR3 spans 16 amino acids. Germline V gene data show CDR1 as SNHLY and CDR2 as FYNNEI. CDR3 amino acids: CASRETSGGGGNIQYF. The CDR3, as DNA: TGTGCCAGCAGAGAGACTAGCGGGGGAGGTGGAAACATTCAGTACTTC.

This clone is a singleton in its sample. J is TRBJ2-7 and V is TRBV23-1, with D possibly matching TRBD2 (5 bases). TRBV23-1 is an ORF, with its function uncertain. This CDR3 spans 17 amino acids. Trimming shortened V by 1 base and J by 3 bases, and 19 bases separated the two germline ends. The CDR3 DNA sequence: TGCGCCAGCAGTCAATATTTCAAAGGAGGCCCGGACTACGAGCAGTACTTC. This translates into CASSQYFKGGPDYEQYF.

The chain recombines TRBV4-1 with TRBJ2-1, with D unresolved. This CDR3 contains 15 residues. The V gene's germline CDR1 is MGHRA and CDR2 YSYEKL. Trimming pared 0 bases from V and 3 bases from J, leaving 9 bases between. CDR3: CASSQDQLSYNEQFF. The CDR3 coding sequence is TGCGCCAGCAGCCAAGATCAATTAAGCTACAATGAGCAGTTCTTC.

The genes are TRBV4-3 and TRBJ2-5; the match to TRBD1 covers 7 bases. Germline CDR1 LGHNA, CDR2 YSLEER. The CDR3 consists of 16 residues. Germline trimming cut 0 bases from V and 2 bases from J; bases unmatched to any gene: 6. The CDR3 DNA sequence: TGCGCCAGCAGCCAAGATAGCGCAGGGGGACAAGAGACCCAGTACTTC. Translated, it gives CASSQDSAGGQETQYF.

This clone has just one count. The chain combines TRBV28 with TRBJ1-1; a weak D match, TRBD1 (6 bases). V was trimmed by 1 base and J by 1 base, leaving 16 bases between them. Germline assignment: CDR1 MDHEN and CDR2 SYDVKM. This CDR3 has 17 amino acids. The CDR3 sequence: CASSLSGGIGPNTEAFF. CDR3 nucleotides: TGTGCCAGCAGTTTATCTGGGGGCATAGGCCCGAACACTGAAGCTTTCTTT.

Details on this clone: Other DNA variants within this sample encode the same CDR3. The chain combines TRBV30 with TRBJ2-1; either TRBD1 or TRBD2 may supply D (5 bases each). CDR3 size: 13 residues. V gave up 3 bases and J gave up 0 bases, with 6 bases separating them. Germline loops: CDR1 GTSNPN, CDR2 SVGIG (reference sequence). CDR3 protein: CAWRRGSYNEQFF. In nucleotides, the CDR3 is TGTGCCTGGAGGAGGGGCTCCTACAATGAGCAGTTCTTC. Variable domain in full (rest from reference TRBV30 and TRBJ2-1): SQTIHQWPATLVQPVGSPLSLECTVEGTSNPNLYWYRQAAGRGLQLLFYSVGIGQISSEVPQNLSASRPQDRQFILSSKKLLLSDSGFYLCAWRRGSYNEQFFGPGTRLTVL.

The chain joins TRBV6-4 to TRBJ1-5; D remains ambiguous. Trimming took 7 bases from V and 4 from J, leaving 14 bases between them. This CDR3 contains 14 residues. Germline CDR1 is MRHNA and CDR2 is SNTAGT. CDR3 amino acids: CASTLWLRNQPQHF. Written as DNA, the CDR3 is TGTGCCAGCACCCTGTGGCTGAGGAATCAGCCCCAGCATTTT.

DNA for the CDR3: TGTGCCAGCAGCTTATTAGGCGGGAGGGCCGGGGAGACCCAGTACTTC. This sequence encodes CASSLLGGRAGETQYF. The V gene is TRBV7-3, the J gene TRBJ2-5, with TRBD2 matching 9 bases. V lost 2 bases to trimming and J lost 5 bases; unmatched junction nucleotides: 9. Germline V gene data show CDR1 as SGHTA and CDR2 as FQGTGA. This CDR3 region has 16 residues.

Remarks on this clone: This CDR3 is also generated by other DNA sequences in the sample. The chain employs TRBV18 and TRBJ2-7, with a tentative D call TRBD1 (5 bases). Germline values: CDR1 KGHSH, CDR2 LQKENI. The CDR3 loop spans 14 amino acids. Trimming took 3 bases from V and 1 from J, leaving 10 bases between them. CDR3 amino acids: CASSPGQSSYEQYF. Written as DNA, the CDR3 is TGTGCCAGCTCACCGGGGCAGTCGTCCTACGAGCAGTACTTC.

The chain combines TRBV7-6 with TRBJ2-1; 7 bases are shared with TRBD2. The CDR3 has 14 amino acids. V lost 5 bases to trimming and J lost 7 bases; unmatched junction nucleotides: 8. Germline V gene data show CDR1 as SGHVS and CDR2 as FNYEAQ. In nucleotides, the CDR3 is TGTGCCAGCAGCCCGGGGGGTCGTGCGAATGAGCAGTTCTTC. Translation: CASSPGGRANEQFF. Supplemented by reference TRBV7-6 and TRBJ2-1, the full variable domain reads GAGVSQSPRYKVTKRGQDVALRCDPISGHVSLYWYRQALGQGPEFLTYFNYEAQQDKSGLPNDRFSAERPEGSISTLTIQRTEQRDSAMYRCASSPGGRANEQFFGPGTRLTVL.

The V and J genes are TRBV19 and TRBJ2-1; 9 bases agree with TRBD2. The germline CDR1 and CDR2 sequences are LNHDA and SQIVND (reference sequence). J lost 9 bases, V lost 5 bases, and 8 bases had no gene match. The CDR3 totals 14 residues. The CDR3, as DNA: TGTGCCAGTAGTGGGCTAGCGGGAAGGGGTGAGCAGTTCTTC. Protein: CASSGLAGRGEQFF.